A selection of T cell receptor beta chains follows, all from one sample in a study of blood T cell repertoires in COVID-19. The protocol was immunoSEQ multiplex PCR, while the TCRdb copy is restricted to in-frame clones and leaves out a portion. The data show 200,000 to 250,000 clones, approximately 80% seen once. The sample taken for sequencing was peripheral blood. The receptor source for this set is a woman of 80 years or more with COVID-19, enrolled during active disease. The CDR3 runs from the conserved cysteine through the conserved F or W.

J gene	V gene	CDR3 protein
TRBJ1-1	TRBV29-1	CSGDRDRREAFF
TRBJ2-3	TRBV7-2	CASSLASSRTDTQYF
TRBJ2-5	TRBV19	CASAPQLAGGAETQYF
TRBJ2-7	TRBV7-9	CASSRGSLNEQYF
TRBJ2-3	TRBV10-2	CASSELGGASTDTQYF
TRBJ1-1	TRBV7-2	CASSTQGVRTEAFF
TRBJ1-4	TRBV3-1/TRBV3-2	CASSQDPAGVAKLFF
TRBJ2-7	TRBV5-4	CASSYYGSGRYEQYF
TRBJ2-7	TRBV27	CASSLWWREGRQGEQYF
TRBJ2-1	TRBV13	CASSLFGGSRYNEQFF
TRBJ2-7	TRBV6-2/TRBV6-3	CASSYRVAPTYEQYF
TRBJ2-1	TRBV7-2	CASSLAGSSYNEQFF
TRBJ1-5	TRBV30	CAWSGTVTNQPQHF
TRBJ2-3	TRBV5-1	CASRQGVSSTDTQYF
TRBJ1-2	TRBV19	CASSQNYGYTF
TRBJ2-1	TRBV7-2	CASSLSRTGTYNEQFF
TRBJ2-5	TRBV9	CASSTEETQYF
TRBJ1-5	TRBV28	CASTGGVSNQPQHF
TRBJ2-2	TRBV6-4	CASSVAGFTGELFF
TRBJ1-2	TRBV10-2	CASTSHGIANYGYTF
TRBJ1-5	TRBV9	CASSLGTGPQPQHF
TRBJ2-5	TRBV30	CAWRHRGGETQYF
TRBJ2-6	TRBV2	CASNPPQGAGANVLTF
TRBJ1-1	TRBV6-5	CASSYQGSLNTEAFF
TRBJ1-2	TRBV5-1	CASSGRDRVYGYTF
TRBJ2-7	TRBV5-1	CASSLAGVYEQYF
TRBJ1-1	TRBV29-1	CSVQRGEAFF
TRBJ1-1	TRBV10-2	CASSETGEVTEAFF
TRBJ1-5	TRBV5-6	CASSPGTSRSNQPQHF
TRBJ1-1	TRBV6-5	CASSPDWANTEAFF
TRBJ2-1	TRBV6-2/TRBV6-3	CASSRDRNNEQFF
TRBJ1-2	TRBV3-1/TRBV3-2	CASSHTGGGGYTF